This T cell receptor (beta chain) appears in the sequencing data of a study of response to subunit inactivated influenza vaccine. Whole-study results and caveats: Authors proposed each seasonal influenza vaccination draws in few new T cells.

The CDR3 extends over 13 amino acids. V was cut by 6 bases and J by 6 bases, with 15 bases left in between. Looked up from germline, CDR1 is DFQATT and CDR2 is SNEGSKA (reference sequence). This clonotype has ten or more counts. Its antigen remains unidentified. TCRdb re-analysed the RT-PCR reads in MiXCR, keeping a single row per CDR3 protein. This sample has roughly 760,000 distinct CDR3 sequences, with approximately 21% found just once. The material was PBMCs from blood, obtained more than 4 days after vaccination. The genes are TRBV20-1 and TRBJ2-1; D perhaps matches TRBD2 (6 bases). This receptor was taken from a man in his forties or fifties who received an inactivated influenza vaccine. The DNA of the CDR3 is TGCAGTGCGCCGGGACTTCGAGGCAATGAGCAGTTCTTC. Translation: CSAPGLRGNEQFF.